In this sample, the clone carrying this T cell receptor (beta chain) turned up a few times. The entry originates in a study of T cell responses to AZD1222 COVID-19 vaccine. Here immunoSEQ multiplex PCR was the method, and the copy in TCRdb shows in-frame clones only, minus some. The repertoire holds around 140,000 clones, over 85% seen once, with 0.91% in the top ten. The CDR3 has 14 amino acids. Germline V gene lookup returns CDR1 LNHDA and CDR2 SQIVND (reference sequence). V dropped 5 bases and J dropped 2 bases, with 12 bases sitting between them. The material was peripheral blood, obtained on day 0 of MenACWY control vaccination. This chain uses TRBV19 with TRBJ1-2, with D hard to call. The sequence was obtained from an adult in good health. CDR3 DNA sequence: TGTGCCAGTAGTCCTTCGATCCAAAACTATGGCTACACCTTC. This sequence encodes CASSPSIQNYGYTF.